This T cell receptor beta chain derives from a study of Ad26.COV2.S vaccination and SARS-CoV-2 variants. About the study: Donor had been placed in the Ad26.COV2.S arm of the COV1001 trial. Into the muscle, Ad26.COV2.S was dosed once or twice, 56 days apart.

For this clone: Its antigen is undetermined.

Here immunoSEQ multiplex PCR was the method, and the copy in TCRdb shows in-frame clones only, minus some. The sample has about 410,000 clones; about 92% are singletons. Study-wide points: Those who received the vaccine showed greater spike-specific TCR breadth than those given placebo.

The treatment denotes: about 20 received Ad26.COV2.S at low or high dose, single or two shots; several received placebo; per-sample allocation not given. Repertoires come from day 63 after the first vaccine or placebo injection. A Boston adult aged 18-55 years was the donor. V dropped 6 bases and J dropped 1 base, with 9 bases sitting between them. Germline values: CDR1 LNHDA, CDR2 SQIVND (reference sequence). This CDR3 is 14 amino acids long. The receptor comes from a person aged 18-65 years who received the Ad26.COV2.S COVID-19 vaccine or a placebo. The source material was peripheral blood, sampled in a trial of Ad26.COV2.S vaccine versus placebo. The rearrangement uses TRBV19 and TRBJ2-2, with D possibly called TRBD1 or TRBD2 (5 bases each). CDR3 nucleotides: TGTGCCAGTAGGCCGGGACGGAACACCGGGGAGCTGTTTTTT. Translation gives CASRPGRNTGELFF.